Listed below are T cell receptor beta chains from one sample, sequenced in a study of OX40 agonist ivuxolimab in advanced cancers. Profiling relied on immunoSEQ multiplex PCR, and the TCRdb table lists in-frame clones only, not all of them. The sample has about 100,000 clones; around 90% are singletons. The sample here was CD4+ or CD8+ T cells sorted from blood, taken in a trial of the OX40 agonist ivuxolimab. The receptors stem from an adult with an advanced solid tumor such as melanoma, head and neck, liver or kidney cancer. Each CDR3 is given with its conserved first and last residue.

16,TRBV11-2,CASSEKRMGLSTEAFF
14,TRBV10-3,CAISESVRQETQYF
15,TRBV5-1,CASSLARAGTDTQYF
16,TRBV28,CASSLGGQGARNEQYF
17,TRBV28,CASTLMNGDRAYGGYTF
15,TRBV11-3,CASSLGREGQDEQFF
16,TRBV7-9,CASSLQLAGATDTQYF
15,TRBV19,CASSPHDRGSQPQHF
20,TRBV11-3,CASSLDRVLLAGGLTYEQYF
15,TRBV7-2,CASSLAAAVNTEAFF
15,TRBV15,CATSRGAGGEETQYF
12,TRBV11-3,CASSQRTGELFF
18,TRBV28,CASSSWVSGGRSYNEQFF
13,TRBV18,CASSPTSELEQYF
14,TRBV11-3,CASSPGGLNNEQFF
11,TRBV7-2,CASTPKIGYTF
15,TRBV14,CASSPGSGRTYEQYF
19,TRBV27,CASSLSHWGGTSSYNEQFF
13,TRBV2,CASSLASREKLFF
13,TRBV7-3,CASSFQTGGELFF
15,TRBV11-2,CASSLGGPGGETQYF
14,TRBV6-1,CASITRGSGQPQHF
17,TRBV18,CASSHDTGTSSYNEQFF
17,TRBV5-8,CASSNGQGAKVREKLFF
16,TRBV5-1,CASSPETGLGNTEAFF
15,TRBV7-9,CASSLQGPVANEQFF
13,TRBV6-6,CASSLTENYGYTF
13,TRBV5-1,CASSPTVGTEAFF
12,TRBV28,CASRDQYYGYTF
14,TRBV30,CAVSTGRGNYGYTF
21,TRBV18,CASSPPGTGTGGPPTNEKLFF
16,TRBV7-9,CASSPHWGGSEDTQYF
20,TRBV11-3,CASSPHLVFAGGSHTGELFF
14,TRBV15,CATSRGLAADTQYF
14,TRBV18,CASSPPRPSDTQYF
16,TRBV7-3,CASAILRLAGQETQYF
14,TRBV2,CASKRQGSTDTQYF
11,TRBV20-1,CSARGLETQYF
16,TRBV28,CASRPIAGQGFYEQYF
14,TRBV6-6,CASTLAGELYEQYF
14,TRBV11-2,CASSSLAGGVEQFF
15,TRBV11-3,CASSSNFDRAGEQYF